This T cell receptor (beta chain) was sequenced in a study of T cell changes during pregnancy in multiple sclerosis. The CDR3 is made up of 16 amino acids. The V end lost 4 bases, the J end lost 6 bases, and 17 bases lay between the germline ends. The germline V gene encodes CDR1 SGHRS and CDR2 YFSETQ. Method: immunoSEQ multiplex PCR; TCRdb's copy keeps in-frame clones and lacks some. Of over 60,000 clones in the sample, about 93% were seen once. The sequencing used peripheral blood, collected in the first trimester of pregnancy. The V call is TRBV5-1, the J call TRBJ1-6; D might be TRBD1 (6 bases). The source of this sequence is a female donor with multiple sclerosis, enrolled in a pregnancy study. CDR3 sequence (DNA): TGCGCCAGCAGCCCAAGCTTCGGACAGCCTAATTCACCCCTCCACTTT. It yields the protein CASSPSFGQPNSPLHF.